This TCR beta chain was sequenced in a study of Graves' ophthalmopathy and Graves' hyperthyroidism. Details on this clonotype: Its antigen is not known.

Findings of the study overall: Sensitivity reached over 85% and specificity 81.08% for a 13-signature model separating ophthalmopathy from stable hyperthyroidism. Most clonotypes expanded in thyroid above 0.001 frequency were present in blood too.

Newly diagnosed hyperthyroidism donors, aged 18 to 65, duration under 2 months. RNA transcripts provided the template for amplifying TCR beta CDR3 regions. RT-PCR with HTBI primers came first, then second-round multiplex PCR. TCRdb fed the multiplex PCR reads into MiXCR, producing one record per CDR3 protein. Here the sample spans some 350,000 distinct CDR3 sequences, about 18% being singletons. This CDR3 has 14 amino acids. V was clipped by 9 bases and J by 1 base, with 12 bases between them. From germline, CDR1 is LNHDA and CDR2 SQIVND (reference sequence). Sequencing input: peripheral blood. The chain carries TRBV19 and TRBJ2-2, with a weak D call TRBD1 (5 bases). The sequence was obtained from an adult woman with stable Graves' hyperthyroidism. CDR3 residues: CARHYRLNTGELFF. The CDR3 DNA sequence: TGTGCCAGACATTACAGGTTGAACACCGGGGAGCTGTTTTTT.